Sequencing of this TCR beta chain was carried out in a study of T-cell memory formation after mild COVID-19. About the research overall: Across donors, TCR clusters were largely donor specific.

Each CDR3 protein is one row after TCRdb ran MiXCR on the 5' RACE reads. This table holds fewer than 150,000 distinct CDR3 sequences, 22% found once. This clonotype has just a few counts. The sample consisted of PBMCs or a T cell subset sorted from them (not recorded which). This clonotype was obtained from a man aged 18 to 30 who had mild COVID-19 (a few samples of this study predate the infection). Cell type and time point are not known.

CDR3 sequence (DNA): TGTGCCACCGGACTAGAGGCAGATACGCAGTATTTT. Translating gives CATGLEADTQYF. V is TRBV10-3 and J is TRBJ2-3; the match to TRBD2 covers 7 bases. J gave up 4 bases and V 10 bases, and 5 bases lay outside the gene matches. The CDR3 spans 12 residues. Germline CDR1 reads ENHRY; CDR2 reads SYGVKD.